The sequence of this TCR beta chain was determined in a study of early T cells in non-severe SARS-CoV-2 infection. Germline-derived CDR1 and CDR2 are DFQATT and SNEGSKA (reference sequence). V was shortened by 3 bases and J by 6 bases, with 14 bases between the two germline ends. The CDR3 consists of 13 residues. This clonotype was observed a few times. A single record per CDR3 protein comes from TCRdb applying MiXCR to the 5' RACE reads. The sample has approximately 42,000 distinct CDR3 sequences; approximately 6.9% are singletons. This chain links TRBV20-1 with TRBJ1-2; D is undetermined. This sequence originates from an adult who was a healthcare worker with PCR-confirmed SARS-CoV-2 infection or an uninfected control (not recorded which). The sequenced sample was whole blood. CDR3: CSARPLNWNGYTF. The CDR3 nucleotides read TGCAGTGCTAGGCCCCTAAACTGGAATGGCTACACCTTC.